These 19 T cell receptor beta chains were sequenced from one sample in a study of neoadjuvant nivolumab and ipilimumab in lung cancer. Clones were sequenced by immunoSEQ multiplex PCR, and TCRdb holds only the in-frame ones, with some missing. Among 39,000 or so clones listed, approximately 92% were seen once. The sequencing here drew on peripheral blood, taken before neoadjuvant nivolumab, alone or with ipilimumab. The source is an adult with non-small cell lung cancer.

The rearrangement joins TRBV27 to TRBJ2-7, with TRBD1 matching 12 bases. Trimming at V came to 4 bases and at J to 1 base, leaving 5 bases not matched to a gene. Germline loops: CDR1 MNHEY, CDR2 SMNVEV (reference sequence). The CDR3 spans 16 residues. CDR3 in amino acids: CASSSPGQGASYEQYF. Written as DNA, the CDR3 is TGTGCCAGCAGTTCCCCGGGACAGGGGGCGTCCTACGAGCAGTACTTC.

V and J are TRBV5-4 and TRBJ1-1; maybe TRBD1 (6 bases). Germline V lookup: CDR1 SGHNT, CDR2 YYREEE (reference sequence). Between the trimmed V and J ends, which lost 0 bases and 0 bases, there was a span of 9 bases. This CDR3 is 15 amino acids long. The CDR3 sequence is CASSLGGPMNTEAFF. Here the CDR3 DNA reads TGTGCCAGCAGCTTGGGGGGGCCCATGAACACTGAAGCTTTCTTT.

V and J are TRBV28 and TRBJ2-7, with D possibly TRBD1 on 6 matching bases. V gave up 2 bases and J gave up 6 bases, with 14 bases separating them. Germline CDR1 reads MDHEN; CDR2 reads SYDVKM. This CDR3 is built from 14 residues. The CDR3 DNA follows: TGTGCCAGCAGTTTAGGGCAGGGGAAGGGCGAGCAGTACTTC. Translating it yields CASSLGQGKGEQYF.

This chain uses TRBV14 with TRBJ2-7; TRBD1 might be the D (6 bases). This CDR3 contains 15 residues. V lost 4 bases to trimming and J lost 4 bases, with 17 bases between them. Germline assignment: CDR1 SGHDN and CDR2 FVKESK. CDR3 coding DNA: TGTGCCAGCAGCCCGACACAGGGTTTGGATTACGAGCAGTACTTC. This gives the protein CASSPTQGLDYEQYF.

The gene calls are TRBV4-1 and TRBJ2-7; 9 positions agree with TRBD1. Germline values: CDR1 MGHRA, CDR2 YSYEKL. This CDR3 is 16 amino acids long. The V gene end was trimmed by 0 bases and the J gene end by 3 bases; junction bases not matched to a gene: 6. The chain's CDR3 is CASSQDPLGQGYEQYF. CDR3 DNA: TGCGCCAGCAGCCAAGATCCACTGGGACAGGGCTACGAGCAGTACTTC.

DNA for the CDR3: TGTGCCAGCAGTGGACACCCCTGGAGGGGTGGCTACACCTTC. Translating it yields CASSGHPWRGGYTF. The chain has TRBV9 and TRBJ1-2; a weak D match, TRBD1 (5 bases). V was pared by 5 bases and J by 7 bases, with 18 bases between. This CDR3 is built from 14 residues. Germline values: CDR1 SGDLS, CDR2 YYNGEE.

The chain combines TRBV19 with TRBJ1-2, with 8 positions matching TRBD1. The trim removed 8 bases at V and 2 bases at J, leaving 7 bases unmatched. This CDR3 has 14 amino acids. In germline, CDR1 is LNHDA, CDR2 SQIVND (reference sequence). The CDR3, as DNA: TGTGCCAGTGGGACAGGAGGGGTAAACTATGGCTACACCTTC. Encoded protein: CASGTGGVNYGYTF. The full variable domain, completed using reference TRBV19 and TRBJ1-2, is DGGITQSPKYLFRKEGQNVTLSCEQNLNHDAMYWYRQDPGQGLRLIYYSQIVNDFQKGDIAEGYSVSREKKESFPLTVTSAQKNPTAFYLCASGTGGVNYGYTFGSGTRLTVV.

The CDR3 coding sequence is TGTGCCAGCAGCTTAGGGGTCAGGATTTACAATGAGCAGTTCTTC. Protein sequence: CASSLGVRIYNEQFF. The V gene is TRBV7-9, the J gene TRBJ2-1, with D unresolved. Germline assignment: CDR1 SEHNR and CDR2 FQNEAQ (reference sequence). Between the trimmed V and J ends, which lost 1 base and 4 bases, there was a span of 11 bases. This CDR3 contains 15 residues.

The rearrangement links TRBV15 to TRBJ2-4; D perhaps matches TRBD1 (5 bases). This CDR3 is built from 15 residues. V was trimmed by 3 bases and J by 0 bases, leaving 9 bases between them. Germline CDR1 is LNHNV and CDR2 is YYDKDF (reference sequence). The chain's CDR3 is CATSSQGQAKNIQYF. The CDR3 DNA is TGTGCCACCAGCAGTCAGGGTCAAGCCAAAAACATTCAGTACTTC.

This chain joins TRBV30 and TRBJ2-3; 7 bases line up with TRBD2. Germline lookup yields CDR1 GTSNPN and CDR2 SVGIG (reference sequence). V was pared by 8 bases and J by 6 bases, with 11 bases of the junction left unmatched. CDR3 length equals 13 residues. The CDR3 protein is CARAGSLRDTQYF. DNA of the CDR3: TGTGCCCGAGCGGGATCCCTCCGGGATACGCAGTATTTT.

This rearrangement joins TRBV5-4 to TRBJ2-3; 7 bases are a match to TRBD2. The CDR3 spans 18 residues. Trimming cost V 0 bases and J 0 bases; bases outside gene matches: 10. Per the germline V gene, CDR1 is SGHNT and CDR2 is YYREEE (reference sequence). Here the CDR3 DNA reads TGTGCCAGCAGCTTGGAGATTTCTAGCGGTTTTAGCACAGATACGCAGTATTTT. Its protein is CASSLEISSGFSTDTQYF.

The chain uses TRBV11-3 and TRBJ2-1, with TRBD2 identical over 8 bases. The CDR3 is 15 residues long. J lost 0 bases, V lost 6 bases, and 4 bases had no gene match. The germline V gene has CDR1 SGHNT and CDR2 YENEEA. CDR3 sequence: CASRMSGGSYNEQFF. CDR3 nucleotide sequence: TGTGCCAGCAGAATGAGCGGGGGCTCCTACAATGAGCAGTTCTTC.

The chain uses TRBV30 and TRBJ2-7; 7 nucleotides line up with TRBD2. J was trimmed by 7 bases and V by 1 base; bases with no gene match: 10. CDR3 length: 14 residues. Germline-derived CDR1 and CDR2 are GTSNPN and SVGIG (reference sequence). The CDR3 nucleotides read TGTGCCTGGAGTGGCTTTGGCGGAGCGGGGGAGCAGTACTTC. Amino acid sequence: CAWSGFGGAGEQYF.

This clone was recorded only once. The J gene is TRBJ2-3, the V gene TRBV5-1; possibly TRBD2 for D (5 bases). Germline CDR1 is SGHRS and CDR2 is YFSETQ. The CDR3 has 14 amino acids. V was cut by 2 bases and J by 2 bases, with 9 bases left in between. CDR3 sequence (DNA): TGCGCCAGCAGCTTAGGGCTAGCCACAGATACGCAGTATTTT. It encodes CASSLGLATDTQYF.

This clone appeared a few times. The rearrangement uses TRBV6-5 and TRBJ2-7, with D unresolved. The V end was cut by 11 bases, the J end by 3 bases, with 11 bases between. CDR3 length: 11 amino acids. CDR1 and CDR2 from the germline V gene are MNHEY and SVGAGI. CDR3 in DNA: TGTGCCGGCAAGTTCCGCTACGAGCAGTACTTC. The encoded protein is CAGKFRYEQYF.

This chain connects TRBV10-3 to TRBJ2-1; D possibly corresponds to TRBD2 (7 bases). Trimming took 3 bases from V and 1 from J, leaving 10 bases between them. The CDR3 loop spans 15 amino acids. CDR1 and CDR2 (germline): ENHRY, SYGVKD. In DNA, the CDR3 is TGTGCCATCAGTGATAGGGGGGGATCCTACAATGAGCAGTTCTTC. Its protein is CAISDRGGSYNEQFF.

In nucleotides, the CDR3 is TGTGCCAGCAGGGCCGACACCGGGGAGCTGTTTTTT. It encodes CASRADTGELFF. The V call is TRBV9, the J call TRBJ2-2, with D unclear. Germline-derived CDR1 and CDR2 are SGDLS and YYNGEE. V lost 5 bases, J lost 3 bases, and 5 bases lay in between. The CDR3 is 12 residues long.

V and J are TRBV7-2 and TRBJ2-7; D gene uncertain. The V gene lost 4 bases and the J gene lost 7 bases, with 8 bases spanning the gap. Germline V gives CDR1 SGHTA, CDR2 FQGNSA. This CDR3 contains 11 residues. Here the CDR3 reads CASSSTLEQYF. The CDR3 nucleotides are TGTGCCAGCAGCTCAACGTTGGAGCAGTACTTC.

The gene calls are TRBV7-2 and TRBJ1-4; D is ambiguous. The CDR3 extends over 15 amino acids. From germline, CDR1 is SGHTA and CDR2 FQGNSA. With 0 bases removed from V and 4 bases from J, the gap between germline ends came to 9 bases. CDR3 amino acids: CASSLAAGINEKLFF. For the CDR3, the DNA is TGTGCCAGCAGCTTAGCTGCAGGAATTAATGAAAAACTGTTTTTT.